The clone carrying this TCR beta chain has only a few counts. The antigen is unknown. With 7 bases clipped from V and 2 bases from J, the junction kept 10 bases outside the gene matches. The CDR3 is 15 amino acids. Germline V gene data show CDR1 as SGHRS and CDR2 as YFSETQ. The sample comes from a study of T-cell reconstitution after alpha-beta-depleted transplantation in children. Points from the study as a whole: Hyperexpanded clones declined; after one year, newly produced T cells mostly supplied diversity.

Unique molecular identifiers were used in preparing the TCRbeta library. TCRdb redid the calling of the PCR reads with MiXCR, one entry per CDR3 protein. The data hold just over 950,000 distinct CDR3 sequences, with about 31% observed a single time. The V gene is TRBV5-1, the J gene TRBJ2-5, with 8 bases identical to TRBD2. The clonotype comes from a boy in the first two years of life who had a stem cell transplant for SCID, so the T cells may come from the graft donor. The sample in question was PBMCs, mostly from graft donor cells, obtained 360 days after TCRalphabeta/CD19-depleted stem cell transplant. This CDR3 reads CASAGSRGAQETQYF. The CDR3 DNA sequence: TGCGCCAGCGCAGGTTCGCGGGGGGCACAAGAGACCCAGTACTTC. The whole variable domain, filled in from reference TRBV5-1 and TRBJ2-5, reads KAGVTQTPRYLIKTRGQQVTLSCSPISGHRSVSWYQQTPGQGLQFLFEYFSETQRNKGNFPGRFSGRQFSNSRSEMNVSTLELGDSALYLCASAGSRGAQETQYFGPGTRLLVL.